The 7 T cell receptor beta chains presented below share a single source sample, sequenced in a study of shared clonotypes between healthy human individuals. Generated by immunoSEQ multiplex PCR, the TCRdb table keeps only in-frame clones and is missing some. This sample yields over 1.4 million clones, of which around 97% are seen a single time; roughly 1.1% belongs to the top ten. Sequencing was carried out using naive CD4+ T cells sorted from blood. Subset meaning: CD45RA+ positively selected. The receptors stem from a man in his thirties or forties in good health.

This chain connects TRBV6-5 to TRBJ1-1, with D hard to call. The CDR3 extends over 11 amino acids. Germline V gives CDR1 MNHEY, CDR2 SVGAGI. The V gene lost 8 bases and the J gene lost 7 bases, with 11 bases spanning the gap. CDR3 sequence: CASVAESEAFF. For the CDR3, the DNA is TGTGCCAGCGTTGCCGAAAGTGAAGCTTTCTTT.

This sequence joins TRBV30 and TRBJ1-2; D gene uncertain. V gave up 4 bases and J gave up 8 bases, with 17 bases separating them. The germline gives CDR1 GTSNPN, CDR2 SVGIG (reference sequence). This CDR3 contains 13 residues. The CDR3 here is CAWTPGNLGGYTF. CDR3 sequence (DNA): TGTGCCTGGACCCCGGGGAACTTAGGAGGCTACACCTTC.

The chain is built from TRBV4-1 and TRBJ2-6; TRBD1 might be the D (6 bases). The CDR3 has 17 amino acids. V lost 3 bases to trimming and J lost 4 bases, with 16 bases between them. Germline V gene data show CDR1 as MGHRA and CDR2 as YSYEKL. This CDR3 reads CASSQTGPPLGANVLTF. In DNA, the CDR3 is TGCGCCAGCAGCCAGACAGGACCCCCTCTGGGGGCCAACGTCCTGACTTTC.

The rearrangement links TRBV10-3 to TRBJ2-1, with no clear D. V shed 0 bases and J shed 12 bases, with 9 bases lying between them. Germline V CDR1 and CDR2: ENHRY, SYGVKD. CDR3 size: 12 residues. The CDR3 spells CAISESWAVQFF. CDR3 sequence (DNA): TGTGCCATCAGTGAGTCGTGGGCAGTGCAGTTCTTC.

The rearrangement links TRBV5-4 to TRBJ1-1; D unresolved. Trimming took off 0 bases at V and 8 bases at J, with 11 bases between the two ends. The CDR3 has 13 residues. Germline V gene lookup returns CDR1 SGHNT and CDR2 YYREEE (reference sequence). This CDR3 reads CASSLVLGLEAFF. The CDR3 DNA reads TGTGCCAGCAGCTTGGTTTTAGGGTTAGAAGCTTTCTTT.

On this clone itself: This sample includes further DNA sequences coding for the same CDR3. The J gene is TRBJ1-2, the V gene TRBV27; no definite D call. The CDR3 has 13 amino acids. Deletions cut 0 bases from V and 2 bases from J, with 4 bases between. The germline V gene encodes CDR1 MNHEY and CDR2 SMNVEV (reference sequence). CDR3 sequence: CASSLSGNYGYTF. The CDR3 DNA reads TGTGCCAGCAGTTTATCGGGAAACTATGGCTACACCTTC.

The chain is built from TRBV10-3 and TRBJ2-7; 8 nucleotides match TRBD2. This CDR3 is built from 15 residues. V lost 6 bases to trimming and J lost 6 bases; unmatched junction nucleotides: 13. Germline V CDR1 and CDR2: ENHRY, SYGVKD. The CDR3 nucleotides read TGTGCCATCAGCGAGAAGCGGGAGAACCCCGCCGAGCAGTACTTC. It codes for CAISEKRENPAEQYF.